Below, 24 T cell receptor delta chains from the same sample are listed, as sequenced in a study of γδ T cells in repeated Plasmodium falciparum infection. TCRdb fed the multiplex PCR reads into CATT to redo clone calling. The sample yields about 48,000 delta-chain clones, 1.6% seen once. Bulk repertoires came from Vgamma9/Vdelta2+ or Vdelta2-negative gammadelta T cells flow-sorted from PBMC. Sequenced material: gamma-delta T cells from blood. The receptors were sampled from a pool of human donors (malaria-infected and uninfected, not separated).

In this sample, this clone turned up many times. The protein that TCRdb holds for this DNA derives from a much larger clone and differs from the translated DNA at residue 12, which likely indicates a read error; the protein shown here is translated from the DNA. The chain combines TRDV1 with TRDJ1; D is unclear. With 0 bases removed from V and 0 bases from J, the gap between germline ends came to 29 bases. The CDR3 sequence is 22 residues long. CDR1 is TSWWSYY and CDR2 is QGS in the germline V gene. CDR3 protein: CALGELFRETDLVPLYTDKLIF. CDR3 DNA sequence: TGTGCTCTTGGGGAACTATTTCGGGAAACCGACCTTGTACCCCTATACACCGATAAACTCATCTTT.

This clone was found many times. Being one base from a much bigger clone, this may be a read error. The identical CDR3 is also encoded by other nucleotide sequences in the sample. The J gene is TRDJ1, the V gene TRDV1; D unresolved. Trimming removed 5 bases from V and 2 bases from J, with 18 bases in between. The CDR3 runs to 16 residues. Germline assignment: CDR1 TSWWSYY and CDR2 QGS. The CDR3 bases are TGTGCTCTTGGGACACGACTGCCGTTTGGGACCGATAAACTCATCTTT. The encoded protein is CALGTRLPFGTDKLIF.

This clone was seen only a few times. TCRdb's listed protein matches a much larger clone and diverges from this DNA's translation at residue 21, likely through a read error; the protein shown comes from the DNA. No J gene was called, and the V gene is TRDV1; the table's D call, TRDD3, was not checked against the DNA. The CDR3 is 22 residues long. The V gene's germline CDR1 is TSWWSYY and CDR2 QGS. The CDR3 nucleotides are TGTGCTCTTGGGTTTCAACCGTCCACAGCGGTACTGAGGGTCTTTAAGACCGATAAACTCACCTTT. Translated, it gives CALGFQPSTAVLRVFKTDKLTF.

For this clone: The mismatch at residue 4 between this DNA's translation and the TCRdb protein of a much larger clone likely reflects a read error; the protein shown is translated from the DNA. The gene calls are TRDV1 and TRDJ1, with D perhaps TRDD3 (9 bases). Germline V gene sequence: CDR1 TSWWSYY, CDR2 QGS. There are 23 residues in the CDR3. CDR3 in amino acids: CALEELASYLTILGDLYTDKLIF. The CDR3 bases are TGTGCTCTTGAGGAACTTGCTTCCTACTTGACCATACTGGGGGACTTGTACACCGATAAACTCATCTTT.

This clone has just a few counts. The protein TCRdb gives is from a much larger clone and does not agree with this DNA's translation at residue 18, likely a read error; the protein shown here comes from the DNA. Written as DNA, the CDR3 is TGTGCTCTTGGGGAATCACTGTCCTACGGGCCCCTCTGGGGGAGATTCGATAGACTCATCTTT. Translation gives CALGESLSYGPLWGRFDRLIF. The chain recombines TRDV1 with TRDJ1; 8 positions agree with TRDD3. This CDR3 contains 21 residues. Germline CDR1 reads TSWWSYY; CDR2 reads QGS.

This clone came up a few times. The mismatch at residue 15 between this DNA's translation and the TCRdb protein of a much larger clone likely reflects a read error; the protein shown is translated from the DNA. V usage is TRDV1 and J usage is TRDJ1; a possible D gene is TRDD3 (6 bases). Germline CDR1 and CDR2: TSWWSYY and QGS. With 1 base removed from V and 0 bases from J, the gap between germline ends came to 30 bases. This CDR3 has 22 residues. The CDR3 loop reads CALGEPRRRDTRTPLHTDKLIF. The CDR3 nucleotides read TGTGCTCTTGGGGAACCTCGGAGAAGAGATACGCGGACACCACTCCACACCGATAAACTCATCTTT.

The sample holds a few counts of this clone. TCRdb's protein, taken from a much larger clone, differs from this DNA's translation at residue 12, likely owing to a read error; the protein displayed comes from the DNA. The chain employs TRDV1 and TRDJ1, with D possibly matching TRDD3 (6 bases). The germline gives CDR1 TSWWSYY, CDR2 QGS. The CDR3 spans 21 residues. The V end was cut by 4 bases, the J end by 0 bases, with 30 bases between. As DNA, the CDR3 is TGTGCTCTTGGGGCCCTTGACCTTATTACTGGGAGATCCTTGTACACCGATAAACTCATCTTT. This encodes CALGALDLITGRSLYTDKLIF.

To note about this clone: A read error likely explains why the TCRdb protein, taken from a much larger clone, differs from this DNA's translation at residue 10; the protein shown is translated from the DNA. The V gene is TRDV1, the J gene TRDJ1, with a tentative D call TRDD2 (7 bases). TCRdb offers no J gene call, so here the DNA was matched to germline to obtain one. There are 23 residues in the CDR3. V shed 1 base and J shed 0 bases, with 33 bases lying between them. Germline assignment: CDR1 TSWWSYY and CDR2 QGS. In DNA form, the CDR3 reads TGTGCTCTTGGGGAACCGTTTCCTACTGCCGGCCTCTGGGGCTGGGGACACACCGATAAACTCATCTTT. Residues: CALGEPFPTAGLWGWGHTDKLIF.

The chain uses TRDV2 and TRDJ1; 11 bases line up with TRDD3. In the absence of a J gene in TCRdb, the DNA was matched to germline to assign it here. The V gene end was trimmed by 3 bases and the J gene end by 4 bases; junction bases not matched to a gene: 18. Germline V lookup: CDR1 GEAIGNYY, CDR2 EKD. This CDR3 comprises 19 residues. CDR3 coding DNA: TGTGCCTGTGACGGACTGGGGGATAATTCGGATCTTACAGGCGATAAACTCATCTTT. Its protein is CACDGLGDNSDLTGDKLIF.

This clone was seen repeatedly, ten times or more. The chain is built from TRDV1 and TRDJ1, with 12 bases lining up with TRDD3. Trimming at V came to 3 bases and at J to 3 bases, leaving 17 bases not matched to a gene. CDR3 length equals 20 residues. CDR1 and CDR2 (germline): TSWWSYY, QGS. The CDR3, as DNA: TGTGCTCTTGGGGACCCCGAGGGGGACTGGGGGATACAGGGGTCCGATAAACTCATCTTT. This gives the protein CALGDPEGDWGIQGSDKLIF.

This clone was picked up a small number of times. This DNA translates differently at residue 16 from the TCRdb protein, which is that of a much larger clone; a read error is likely, and the protein shown is the DNA's own translation. J is TRDJ2 and V is TRDV1, with D possibly being TRDD3 (6 bases). Near its end, the DNA agrees better with TRDJ1, so the J call may be wrong. Germline V gene sequence: CDR1 TSWWSYY, CDR2 QGS. CDR3 size: 17 residues. Written as DNA, the CDR3 is TGTGCTCTTGGGGAATTTGATTGGGGGTCCTTGTCAGCACAACTCATCTTT. Its protein product is CALGEFDWGSLSAQLIF.

This clone was observed many times. It differs at one base from a far larger clone, so likely a read error. Other DNA sequences from this sample encode an identical CDR3 as well. This chain connects TRDV2 to TRDJ1; the D is unclear. CDR1 is GEAIGNYY and CDR2 is EKD in the germline V gene. This CDR3 has 17 residues. In nucleotides, the CDR3 is TGTGCCTGCGACACCGTGGGACAGCCAGACCACACCGATAAACTCATCTTT. This gives the protein CACDTVGQPDHTDKLIF.

This clone was seen many times. This likely came from a read error, as a far larger clone is one base away. Other DNA sequences in this sample translate to the same CDR3. The chain couples TRDV2 to TRDJ1; D ambiguous. Trimming left V 0 bases short and J 1 base short, with 14 bases between. This CDR3 spans 16 amino acids. Per germline, CDR1 GEAIGNYY and CDR2 EKD. CDR3 sequence reads: CACDTEEEEGTDKLIF. The CDR3 DNA follows: TGTGCCTGTGACACCGAGGAGGAAGAGGGCACCGATAAACTCATCTTT.

Worth noting for this clone: The protein held in TCRdb is that of a much larger clone and does not match this DNA's translation at residue 16, likely because of a read error; the protein shown is translated from the DNA. The gene calls are TRDV1 and TRDJ1, with D tentatively TRDD3 (6 bases). Since TCRdb gives no J gene, matching the DNA to germline was used here to assign it. The CDR3 sequence is 19 residues long. The V gene's germline CDR1 is TSWWSYY and CDR2 QGS. CDR3 protein: CALGELSLVGGQYTDRLIF. The CDR3 DNA reads as TGTGCTCTTGGGGAACTAAGCTTAGTGGGGGGTCAGTACACCGATAGACTCATCTTT.

This clone was counted only a few times. The protein TCRdb gives is from a much larger clone and does not agree with this DNA's translation at residue 16, likely a read error; the protein shown here comes from the DNA. This sequence joins TRDV1 and TRDJ1, with D unclear. This CDR3 has 19 residues. Germline CDR1 reads TSWWSYY; CDR2 reads QGS. CDR3 in amino acids: CALGGRINRSCRDTDELIF. Written as DNA, the CDR3 is TGTGCTCTTGGGGGACGTATAAACCGCTCGTGTAGGGACACCGATGAACTCATCTTT.

This clone ranks as medium-sized. The rearrangement links TRDV1 to TRDJ1; TRDD3 matches at 8 bases. J gave up 2 bases and V 1 base, and 12 bases lay outside the gene matches. Germline V CDR1 and CDR2: TSWWSYY, QGS. CDR3 length: 18 amino acids. The CDR3 protein is CALGERGAGILGTDKLIF. DNA of the CDR3: TGTGCTCTTGGGGAACGTGGAGCGGGGATACTGGGTACCGATAAACTCATCTTT.

This clone was recorded many times. Translating this DNA gives a protein that differs at residue 8 from the TCRdb one, which belongs to a much larger clone; a read error is likely, and the protein shown is this translation. CDR3 region: CALGFSGHTPLGDRTYTDKLIF. Here the CDR3 DNA reads TGTGCTCTTGGGTTTTCCGGCCACACACCCCTGGGGGACCGAACCTACACCGATAAACTCATCTTT. The chain has TRDV1 and TRDJ1; 8 bases align to TRDD3. Germline assignment: CDR1 TSWWSYY and CDR2 QGS. With 5 bases clipped from V and 0 bases from J, the junction kept 26 bases outside the gene matches. CDR3 length equals 22 residues.

As to this clone: The protein TCRdb lists belongs to a much larger clone and differs from this DNA's translation at residue 17, which points to a read error; the protein shown is made from the DNA. The chain has TRDV1 and TRDJ1; 9 nucleotides align to TRDD3. Matching the DNA to germline supplied the J gene, which TCRdb does not give. This CDR3 is built from 23 residues. V dropped 3 bases and J dropped 1; count of bases not matched to a gene: 27. CDR1 and CDR2 (germline): TSWWSYY, QGS. This chain's CDR3 is CALGDPLGPTKSTGGLSTDKLIF. In DNA form, the CDR3 reads TGTGCTCTTGGGGATCCGTTGGGTCCTACAAAATCTACTGGGGGACTAAGCACCGATAAACTCATCTTT.

Only a few counts were recorded for this clone. It is likely a read error: a sequence one base away is far more abundant. The same CDR3 is also encoded by other DNA sequences in this sample. The CDR3 coding sequence is TGTGCTCTTGGGGTCGTGGGGTTTCCTGCGGGACAGCTCTTCTTT. Its protein product is CALGVVGFPAGQLFF. No J gene was named, though the V gene is TRDV1. Germline assignment: CDR1 TSWWSYY and CDR2 QGS. The CDR3 is made up of 15 amino acids.

This clone has ten or more counts. The TCRdb record carries a much larger clone's protein, which differs from this DNA's translation at residue 12; a read error is the likely cause, and the protein listed here is the DNA translation. The V gene is TRDV2, the J gene TRDJ1; no definite D call. Germline assignment: CDR1 GEAIGNYY and CDR2 EKD. The length of the CDR3 is 14 residues. CDR3 amino acids: CACVPGTEALKPIF. DNA for the CDR3: TGTGCCTGTGTCCCAGGTACTGAGGCCCTAAAACCCATCTTT.

Judged by abundance, this clone is medium-sized. The chain couples TRDV2 to TRDJ1; TRDD3 matches at 7 bases. There are 18 residues in the CDR3. Germline lookup yields CDR1 GEAIGNYY and CDR2 EKD. The trim removed 1 base at V and 0 bases at J, leaving 13 bases unmatched. For the CDR3, the DNA is TGTGCCTGTGACACGCTGGGGGCTGAGAACTTGTACACCGATAAACTCATCTTT. This translates into CACDTLGAENLYTDKLIF.

About this clone itself: The amino acid sequence in TCRdb belongs to a much larger clone and departs from this DNA's translation at residue 12, likely a sequencing read error; the sequence shown is translated from the DNA. The chain recombines TRDV1 with TRDJ1; 8 bases align to TRDD3. In the absence of a J gene in TCRdb, the DNA was matched to germline to assign it here. J gave up 3 bases and V 1 base, and 16 bases lay outside the gene matches. This CDR3 is 19 amino acids long. Germline CDR1 TSWWSYY, CDR2 QGS. The CDR3, as DNA: TGTGCTCTTGGGGAACACACTTCCCTCTGGGGGACACACGCCGATAAACTCATCTTT. This sequence encodes CALGEHTSLWGTHADKLIF.

For this clone: A single base is all that separates this from a far larger clone, so a read error is likely. This sample also contains other DNA sequences that code for the same CDR3. The chain is built from TRDV1 and TRDJ1; tentatively, D is TRDD3 (5 bases). TCRdb carries no J gene annotation; the J gene was assigned here by matching the DNA with germline. The V gene's germline CDR1 is TSWWSYY and CDR2 QGS. The CDR3 totals 21 residues. CDR3 sequence: CALGELAVAGSSRWYTDKLIF. CDR3 DNA sequence: TGTGCCCTTGGGGAACTAGCGGTGGCGGGATCCTCAAGGTGGTACACCGATAAACTCATCTTT.

With respect to this clone: The protein recorded in TCRdb matches a much larger clone and deviates from this DNA's translation at residue 5, suggesting a read error; the protein here is obtained by translating the DNA. The chain is built from TRDV1 and TRDJ1, with 13 bases that match TRDD3. J lost 3 bases, V lost 4 bases, and 26 bases had no gene match. The CDR3 contains 23 residues. CDR1 and CDR2 from the germline V gene are TSWWSYY and QGS. CDR3 bases: TGTGCTCTTGGGGGACTCGGACCTACCCGCTACTGGGGGATACGTTCGGCCGCCGATAAACTCATCTTT. Its translation: CALGGLGPTRYWGIRSAADKLIF.